This T cell receptor beta chain was identified in a study of T cell responses to AZD1222 COVID-19 vaccine. In regard to this clone: The antigen is undetermined.

V was pared by 3 bases and J by 6 bases, with 18 bases between. The CDR3 runs 16 residues. Germline-derived CDR1 and CDR2 are SGHRS and YFSETQ. Sequencing was performed with immunoSEQ multiplex PCR; in TCRdb, only in-frame clones are kept and a portion is missing. This table has about 72,000 clones, around 86% appearing once. General study results and limits: Nearly half of spike-specific TCRs reportedly target unmutated variant regions. Vaccine-associated CD4 TCRs ranged over spike, dominating at 160-218 and 743-854. After two AZD1222 doses, spike-specific TCR breadth and depth rose versus day 0.

Sequenced here: peripheral blood, sampled on day 0 of AZD1222 vaccination. The chain has TRBV5-1 and TRBJ2-2; D may match TRBD1 or TRBD2 (5 bases each). The clonotype was recovered from an adult in good health. The CDR3 reads CASSSFGGPGAGELFF. Written as DNA, the CDR3 is TGCGCCAGCAGCTCATTTGGGGGTCCCGGAGCCGGGGAGCTGTTTTTT.